Listed below are T cell receptor beta chains from one sample, sequenced in a study of T cell responses to AZD1222 COVID-19 vaccine. Profiling relied on immunoSEQ multiplex PCR, and the TCRdb table lists in-frame clones only, not all of them. This table holds roughly 60,000 clones, approximately 90% found once. The source material was peripheral blood, sampled on day 0 of AZD1222 vaccination. The receptor set was obtained from an adult in good health. Each CDR3 is given with its conserved first and last residue. The D gene is left open where the match is weak. The size field is filled for only some rows; it gives once, few, many or a size class.

size	V	length	D	J	DNA	CDR3
-	TRBV25-1	15	TRBD1	TRBJ1-6	TGTGCCAGCAGTGAGGGGACAGCAAATAATTCACCCCTCCACTTT	CASSEGTANNSPLHF
few	TRBV2	15	-	TRBJ1-6	TGTGCCAGCAGCTCGATGGACGGAGATAATTCACCCCTCCACTTT	CASSSMDGDNSPLHF
-	TRBV3-1/TRBV3-2	16	TRBD1	TRBJ2-7	TGTGCCAGCAGCCAAGGCGCAGGGGGAAAGGGCTACGAGCAGTACTTC	CASSQGAGGKGYEQYF
-	TRBV5-5	15	-	TRBJ2-2	TGTGCCAGCAACCCTATTCCGACGAACACCGGGGAGCTGTTTTTT	CASNPIPTNTGELFF
-	TRBV11-2	17	TRBD1	TRBJ1-5	TGTGCCAGCAGCTTTTTCCCAGCCAGGGGGCCCCATCAGCCCCAGCATTTT	CASSFFPARGPHQPQHF
-	TRBV9	13	-	TRBJ1-6	TGTGCCAGCAGTAGTTTCGGTAATTCACCCCTCCACTTT	CASSSFGNSPLHF
once	TRBV19	17	-	TRBJ2-4	TGTGCCAGTAGTATCCCGCGCGCTCGTCTCTCCAAAAACATTCAGTACTTC	CASSIPRARLSKNIQYF
-	TRBV19	14	-	TRBJ2-2	TGTGCCAGTAGCGGGCGTCAACTCACCGGGGAGCTGTTTTTT	CASSGRQLTGELFF
-	TRBV11-2	14	-	TRBJ1-6	TGTGCCAGCAGCCCCCGGGACACATATTCACCCCTCCACTTT	CASSPRDTYSPLHF
-	TRBV15	14	-	TRBJ1-2	TGTGCCACCAGCAGAGAAACTACTAACTATGGCTACACCTTC	CATSRETTNYGYTF
-	TRBV2	16	-	TRBJ1-4	TGTGCCAGTCAGGGCTGGGGACGCTCAACTAATGAAAAACTGTTTTTT	CASQGWGRSTNEKLFF
once	TRBV5-1	14	TRBD2	TRBJ2-5	TGCGCCAGCAGCTCAAACACCGGGGGGGAGACCCAGTACTTC	CASSSNTGGETQYF
once	TRBV4-2	13	-	TRBJ2-3	TGTGCCAGCAGCCAAGATACTACAGATACGCAGTATTTT	CASSQDTTDTQYF
-	TRBV5-1	13	-	TRBJ1-1	TGCGCCAGCAGCTTGGTACTTTCGACTGAAGCTTTCTTT	CASSLVLSTEAFF
-	TRBV18	16	-	TRBJ1-3	TGTGCCAGCTCACCACCGAACGGGGACCCTGGAAACACCATATATTTT	CASSPPNGDPGNTIYF
-	TRBV4-1	12	-	TRBJ2-2	TGCGCCAGCAGCCAACACACCGGGGAGCTGTTTTTT	CASSQHTGELFF
-	TRBV29-1	15	-	TRBJ2-3	TGCAGCGTGGAGCAGGGGAACTGGGGCACAGATACGCAGTATTTT	CSVEQGNWGTDTQYF
-	TRBV6-1	18	-	TRBJ1-4	TGTGCCAGCAGTGAAGCCAAAGTTCAAAGGGGGTTTCAGGAAAAACTGTTTTTT	CASSEAKVQRGFQEKLFF
-	TRBV19	15	-	TRBJ1-5	TGTGCCAGTAGCTCCGCGGGGGCTACCCATCAGCCCCAGCATTTT	CASSSAGATHQPQHF
-	TRBV5-1	15	-	TRBJ2-3	TGCGCCAGCAGCCCCTTGGCGGGGAGGCGGGATACGCAGTATTTT	CASSPLAGRRDTQYF
-	TRBV27	15	-	TRBJ2-1	TGTGCCAGCAGGAGCCGGACAAGCTCCTACAATGAGCAGTTCTTC	CASRSRTSSYNEQFF
-	TRBV27	16	TRBD2	TRBJ2-1	TGTGCCAGCAGTCCAACAGGACTAGCGGGGGACAATGAGCAGTTCTTC	CASSPTGLAGDNEQFF
-	TRBV7-9	12	-	TRBJ2-5	TGTGCCAGCAGCTCTTCTACAGAGGCCCAGTACTTC	CASSSSTEAQYF
-	TRBV7-3	17	TRBD1	TRBJ2-2	TGTGCCAGCAGCTTAATGCCCGGGACAGGGGAAGGCGGGGAGCTGTTTTTT	CASSLMPGTGEGGELFF
once	TRBV3-1/TRBV3-2	15	-	TRBJ1-6	TGTGCCAGCAGCCCCCCGGGACGGGGAAATTCACCCCTCCACTTT	CASSPPGRGNSPLHF
-	TRBV6-5	14	-	TRBJ1-5	TGTGCCAGCAGCCTAACCTTAAGCCGTCAGCCCCAGCATTTT	CASSLTLSRQPQHF
once	TRBV23-1	15	-	TRBJ2-2	TGCGCCAGCACCCGACGGTTTCAGATCACCGGGGAGCTGTTTTTT	CASTRRFQITGELFF
-	TRBV27	13	TRBD1	TRBJ2-2	TGTGCCAGCAGTTTATCGACAGGGTGGGAGCTGTTTTTT	CASSLSTGWELFF
-	TRBV6-5	14	TRBD1	TRBJ2-7	TGTGCCAGCAGAGGGGACAGGGGAACCTACGAGCAGTACTTC	CASRGDRGTYEQYF
-	TRBV3-1/TRBV3-2	14	-	TRBJ1-5	TGTGCCAGCAGCCAGGACCATTGGGGACAGCCCCAGCATTTT	CASSQDHWGQPQHF
-	TRBV13	15	-	TRBJ1-1	TGTGCCAGCAGCTTGGGCGGACGGGCGAACACTGAAGCTTTCTTT	CASSLGGRANTEAFF
-	TRBV12-3/TRBV12-4	13	-	TRBJ1-5	TGTGCCAGCACTGGGGGGCCGAATCAGCCCCAGCATTTT	CASTGGPNQPQHF
few	TRBV4-2	15	-	TRBJ1-2	TGTGCCAGCCGCGGTGAGGCCGTAGCTAACTATGGCTACACCTTC	CASRGEAVANYGYTF
few	TRBV19	15	-	TRBJ2-2	TGTGCCACCGTACCCCCAGGCCTGTGGACCGGGGAGCTGTTTTTT	CATVPPGLWTGELFF
-	TRBV19	14	-	TRBJ1-2	TGTGCCAGTAGTACCGGATTCTCCTTAGGGGGCTACACCTTC	CASSTGFSLGGYTF
-	TRBV10-1	12	TRBD1	TRBJ2-7	TGCGCCAGCAGGCGACAGGGCTACGAGCAGTACTTC	CASRRQGYEQYF
-	TRBV25-1	14	-	TRBJ1-4	TGTGCCAGCAGTGACCCGGGGGGAAATGAAAAACTGTTTTTT	CASSDPGGNEKLFF
-	TRBV11-3	13	TRBD1	TRBJ2-5	TGTGCCAGCAGCAAGACAGGGCGGGAGACCCAGTACTTC	CASSKTGRETQYF
-	TRBV5-4	15	TRBD1	TRBJ2-7	TGTGCCAGCAGCCGCCCCGGGACAGGGGCCTACGAGCAGTACTTC	CASSRPGTGAYEQYF
-	TRBV3-1/TRBV3-2	13	-	TRBJ2-5	TGTGCCAGCAGCCCGACCCCCCAAGAGACCCAGTACTTC	CASSPTPQETQYF
-	TRBV7-3	14	TRBD2	TRBJ2-3	TGTGCCAGCAGCGCCGGGGGGTTCACAGATACGCAGTATTTT	CASSAGGFTDTQYF
-	TRBV11-2	14	TRBD1	TRBJ2-1	TGTGCCAGCAGCCCACTGACAGGGGTCAATGAGCAGTTCTTC	CASSPLTGVNEQFF
-	TRBV5-6	14	-	TRBJ1-2	TGTGCCAGCAGCAAGCGACACAACCGAGGTGGCTACACCTTC	CASSKRHNRGGYTF
-	TRBV19	13	-	TRBJ1-1	TGTGCCAGTAGGCGGCAGCAGAACACTGAAGCTTTCTTT	CASRRQQNTEAFF
-	TRBV19	15	-	TRBJ1-1	TGTGCCAGTAGTACTCCAGGGATCCTGAACACTGAAGCTTTCTTT	CASSTPGILNTEAFF
-	TRBV4-2	15	-	TRBJ1-2	TGTGCCAGCAGCCAAGAGGCAGGGATCCGATATGGCTACACCTTC	CASSQEAGIRYGYTF
-	TRBV7-9	13	-	TRBJ1-2	TGTGCCAGCAGCGCGGGTCGGAACTATGGCTACACCTTC	CASSAGRNYGYTF
-	TRBV7-9	13	-	TRBJ1-5	TGTGCCAGCAGCTTAGGAGGGTATCAGCCCCAGCATTTT	CASSLGGYQPQHF
-	TRBV7-8	13	-	TRBJ1-4	TGTGCCAGCAGCTTAGAGTCTAATGAAAAACTGTTTTTT	CASSLESNEKLFF
-	TRBV2	13	TRBD2	TRBJ2-5	TGTGCCAGCAGGCGCGGGGGCCAAGAGACCCAGTACTTC	CASRRGGQETQYF
-	TRBV7-9	11	-	TRBJ1-1	TGTGCCAGCCGAAGTAACACTGAAGCTTTCTTT	CASRSNTEAFF
-	TRBV6-5	13	-	TRBJ2-7	TGTGCCAGCAGTTACGATCATTTAAGTAAGCAGTACTTC	CASSYDHLSKQYF
-	TRBV7-9	12	-	TRBJ1-1	TGTGCCAGCAGCTCGGGGAGGCAAGAAGCTTTCTTT	CASSSGRQEAFF
-	TRBV3-1/TRBV3-2	14	TRBD2	TRBJ2-3	TGTGCCAGCAGCCGGGGACTAGGCGGGGATACGCAGTATTTT	CASSRGLGGDTQYF
-	TRBV3-1/TRBV3-2	17	TRBD2	TRBJ2-3	TGTGCCAGCAGCCAAGATCGCGAGCGGGGGGTCACAGATACGCAGTATTTT	CASSQDRERGVTDTQYF
-	TRBV3-1/TRBV3-2	15	-	TRBJ1-5	TGTGCCAGCAGCCCCGAGGGCCAGGCCACTCAGCCCCAGCATTTT	CASSPEGQATQPQHF
-	TRBV18	13	-	TRBJ2-7	TGTGCCAGCTCAATGACGGAAACCTACGAGCAGTACTTC	CASSMTETYEQYF
-	TRBV14	13	-	TRBJ1-1	TGTGCCAGCAGCACCCAACATGGTACTGAAGCTTTCTTT	CASSTQHGTEAFF